This is a list of T cell receptor beta chains from one sample in a study of neurological immune-mediated disorders. TCRdb ran MiXCR on the 5' RACE reads and lists one entry per CDR3 protein. The sample lists 75,000 to 85,000 distinct CDR3 sequences, 15% to 20% seen once, with roughly 14% in the top ten. The sample consisted of PBMCs. The receptor source for this set is a woman in her thirties or forties in good health. Both conserved end residues are part of each CDR3. The D gene is left open where the match is weak. Expanded clones get a size class; other rows say once, few or many, or leave the size out.

abundance	v_gene	d_gene	j_gene	CDR3aa	CDR3nt
many	TRBV12-3/TRBV12-4	-	TRBJ1-1	CASSTRGAPEAFF	TGTGCCAGCAGCACCAGGGGTGCCCCTGAAGCTTTCTTT
few	TRBV7-9	TRBD1	TRBJ2-7	CASSFIPGTGASHEQYF	TGTGCCAGCAGCTTTATCCCCGGGACAGGGGCTTCCCACGAGCAGTACTTC
many	TRBV10-3	-	TRBJ1-5	CAIRESQMGQPQHF	TGTGCCATCAGGGAATCCCAAATGGGTCAGCCCCAGCATTTT
-	TRBV30	-	TRBJ2-3	CAWTLASRDTQYF	TGTGCCTGGACTTTGGCATCGAGGGATACGCAGTATTTT
many	TRBV5-1	-	TRBJ2-1	CASSLYPGTGEQFF	TGCGCCAGCAGCTTGTACCCGGGAACAGGTGAGCAGTTCTTC
-	TRBV20-1	-	TRBJ2-3	CSASAAGGPSSTDTQYF	TGCAGTGCCTCAGCGGCCGGGGGCCCCTCTAGCACAGATACGCAGTATTTT
many	TRBV12-3/TRBV12-4	-	TRBJ1-1	CASTSWGAQTEAFF	TGTGCCAGCACCTCATGGGGGGCGCAGACTGAAGCTTTCTTT
many	TRBV5-1	-	TRBJ2-1	CASSLGVNEQFF	TGCGCCAGCAGCTTGGGAGTAAATGAGCAGTTCTTC
many	TRBV4-3	-	TRBJ1-5	CASSQDEGSNQPQHF	TGCGCCAGCAGCCAAGATGAAGGATCCAATCAGCCCCAGCATTTT
many	TRBV12-3/TRBV12-4	-	TRBJ2-6	CASRPDGSSGANVLTF	TGTGCCAGCAGACCGGACGGGAGCTCTGGGGCCAACGTCCTGACTTTC
many	TRBV20-1	TRBD2	TRBJ2-1	CSARGRTGTSGGVTYNEQFF	TGCAGTGCTAGAGGGAGAACCGGGACTAGCGGGGGGGTCACCTACAATGAGCAGTTCTTC